The T cell receptor beta chain under discussion was sequenced for a study of Ad26.COV2.S vaccination and SARS-CoV-2 variants. Study background: It was the COV1001 Ad26.COV2.S trial arm that included the donor.

The treatment was: approximately 18 received Ad26.COV2.S at low or high dose, single or two shots; roughly five received placebo; per-sample allocation not given. Collection of the samples took place on day 63 after the first injection of vaccine or placebo. TCRdb's copy holds only in-frame clones and misses some; the assay was immunoSEQ multiplex PCR. The sample lists 410,000 or so clones, around nine tenths occurring once. V gave up 6 bases and J gave up 1 base, with 21 bases separating them. Germline loops: CDR1 SNHLY, CDR2 FYNNEI. This CDR3 has 17 residues. The gene calls are TRBV2 and TRBJ2-5; tentative D call: TRBD2 (5 bases). Sequences were derived from peripheral blood, sampled in a trial of Ad26.COV2.S vaccine versus placebo. The sequence came from a person between 18 and 59 years old who received the Ad26.COV2.S COVID-19 vaccine or a placebo. The CDR3 protein is CASSSRLKGWSQETQYF. The DNA for the CDR3 is TGTGCCAGCAGCTCCAGACTAAAAGGGTGGTCCCAAGAGACCCAGTACTTC.